This paragraph covers one TCR beta chain sequence. This clonotype was recorded at least ten times. Its binding antigen is unknown. Nothing much larger sits one base from this clone, and base qualities are not available. Hyperthyroidism patients were newly diagnosed, had a disease duration of under 2 months, and were aged 18 to 65 years. Patients with uncontrolled infections, other autoimmune diseases, pregnancy or lactation were excluded. Clinical symptoms, serum thyroxine and TRAb, thyroid ultrasound, and orbital computed tomography formed the basis for the diagnoses. Blood from progressor patients was drawn when they were first diagnosed with hyperthyroidism, before any ophthalmopathy symptoms appeared. Ficoll-Paque density gradient centrifugation was used to isolate PBMCs from 10 ml of fresh peripheral blood. Progressor patients were initially diagnosed with Graves' hyperthyroidism and developed ophthalmopathy during follow-up. Total RNA was extracted with Trizol reagent, and quality was checked on an Agilent 2100 Bioanalyzer.

The TCR beta CDR3 regions were amplified from RNA transcripts. For the first round of RT-PCR on the TCR CDR3, the HTBI primer set was used together with the Qiagen OneStep RT-PCR kit. Libraries were constructed in a second round of multiplex PCR, after which size selection and purification were performed. Libraries were sequenced paired-end with 100 bp reads on an Illumina HiSeq2000. Per the authors' processing: SOAPnuke was used to process the raw data, throwing out any read that contained adapters or uncalled bases, had a mean Phred below 15, or lacked an exact constant-primer or identifier match. COPE v1.2.5 was used to merge the high-quality paired reads, and each unique nucleotide sequence was defined as a clonotype. Clonotypes were aligned to IMGT TRBV, TRBD and TRBJ reference segments using MiTCR v1.1. Only V-J combinations with frequency above 0.0001, covering about 99% of repertoires, were analysed. The TCS score was defined as F50 (clonal expansion) divided by E x V (chaos), with BLOSUM62-based TCRdist calculated between CDR3 peptides within each V-J. Welch's t-statistics and random forest reduced around 550 V-J features to fewer than 15, which were used in a naive Bayes classifier (R e1071). The public sequencing data were trimmed at Q25 with fastp and processed into clonotypes with MiXCR by TCRdb, which kept only in-frame beta chains. Each entry merges the rows of one CDR3 protein and shows their most common DNA and genes. The V and J calls were determined by TCRdb, not by the authors. The sample yields around 700,000 distinct CDR3 sequences; approximately 19% were counted once. The ten largest clonotypes hold over 15% of the sample.

The data stem from a study of T cells in Graves' hyperthyroidism and ophthalmopathy (dated by TCRdb to the late 2010s). Background on the whole study: Peripheral blood was sampled at the time of initial diagnosis, prior to any treatment. To identify distinguishing TCR V-J signatures, a discovery cohort of 95 to 100 patients was used, comprising 43 with Graves' ophthalmopathy and roughly 60 with stable Graves' hyperthyroidism. According to the paper, TCR Vbeta CDR3 sequencing was carried out on some 140 peripheral blood samples, which came from some 41 ophthalmopathy, around 75 hyperthyroidism and roughly 17 progressor patients. An independent validation cohort of about 19 hyperthyroidism patients and 17 patients who later progressed to ophthalmopathy tested prospective prediction of ophthalmopathy. The 95 to 100 discovery patients were randomly divided into training and test sets at a 7:3 ratio. In about 6 Graves' hyperthyroidism patients, the study also compared T-cell repertoires from thyroid tissue with T-cell repertoires from blood. After sampling, hyperthyroidism patients received methimazole starting at 30 mg daily, and ophthalmopathy patients received high-dose intravenous methylprednisolone. Study-wide conclusions, independent of this receptor: Ophthalmopathy was separated from stable hyperthyroidism by a 13 V-J signature model, with 87.88% sensitivity and roughly 81% specificity obtained in cross-validation and 80%/75% obtained in testing. Most expanded thyroid clonotypes (frequency above 0.001) were also detected in blood, a finding suggesting that blood repertoires may reflect thyroid immune responses. During validation, the model predicted progression to ophthalmopathy a median of about 6.3 months ahead of onset, with just under 71% sensitivity and about 75% specificity. Sample size was not statistically predetermined, and investigators were not blinded to group allocation.

The sample comprised blood. The sequence was obtained from a woman aged 45-65 years with Graves' hyperthyroidism that later progressed to Graves' ophthalmopathy.

The CDR3 amino acid sequence is: CASSHGGSNQPQHF. The nucleotides read TGTGCCAGCAGTCACGGAGGGAGCAATCAGCCCCAGCATTTT. Recombination connected TRBV27 to TRBJ1-5, with the D gene not clear enough to name. CDR1 and CDR2 are read off the germline V gene (reference sequence) as MNHEY and SMNVEV. Including the terminal cysteine and phenylalanine, the CDR3 comprises 14 residues. Only the CDR3 DNA is retained, 42 bases long and in frame from the first base. V is pared back by 5 bases and J by 1 base, with 9 bases lying between the germline termini.